Listed below are T cell receptor beta chains from one sample, sequenced in a study of shared clonotypes between healthy human individuals. The table came from immunoSEQ multiplex PCR; TCRdb's copy has only in-frame clones and leaves some out. The sample consists of millions of clones, approximately 94% of them appearing once. The material sequenced was naive CD8+ T cells sorted from blood. These receptors were taken from a man aged 18 to 35 in good health. CDR3s include the opening cysteine and the closing phenylalanine or tryptophan. A D gene is named only where the DNA matches it firmly. Size is omitted from some rows. Given values are once, few, many or a class for expanded clones.

j_call v_call cdr3_length d_call clone_size cdr3_nt cdr3_aa
TRBJ1-2 TRBV29-1 15 . . TGCAGCGTTGACGGAGGGGTGACGGCAAACTATGGCTACACCTTC CSVDGGVTANYGYTF
TRBJ2-1 TRBV6-5 15 TRBD2 . TGTGCCAGCAGTTACGGGACTAGCTCCTACAATGAGCAGTTCTTC CASSYGTSSYNEQFF
TRBJ1-1 TRBV28 13 . once TGTGCCAGCACTCCAGGGCAGACCACTGAAGCTTTCTTT CASTPGQTTEAFF
TRBJ2-7 TRBV7-2 13 . . TGTGCCAGCAGCTTAGGAGGACAAGTCGAGCAGTACTTC CASSLGGQVEQYF
TRBJ1-1 TRBV28 14 . . TGTGCCAGCAGTTGGACAGATACAAACACTGAAGCTTTCTTT CASSWTDTNTEAFF
TRBJ2-7 TRBV9 14 . . TGTGCCAGCAGCCCAGGAGGGGTTGGGTACGAGCAGTACTTC CASSPGGVGYEQYF
TRBJ2-7 TRBV11-3 12 . . TGTGCCAGCAGCTCCGACAGCTACGAGCAGTACTTC CASSSDSYEQYF
TRBJ2-2 TRBV30 14 . . TGTGCCTGGCAACGGACCACCAACACCGGGGAGCTGTTTTTT CAWQRTTNTGELFF
TRBJ2-2 TRBV9 12 . . TGTGCCAGCAGCCCCCAGTGGGGGGAGCTGTTTTTT CASSPQWGELFF
TRBJ1-1 TRBV11-1 13 . . TGTGCCAGCAGCCCCCGGGGGGGGACTGAAGCTTTCTTT CASSPRGGTEAFF
TRBJ2-1 TRBV7-9 15 TRBD2 . TGTGCCAGCAGCCTCCTAGCGGGGGGTATCAATGAGCAGTTCTTC CASSLLAGGINEQFF
TRBJ1-4 TRBV6-5 14 . . TGTGCCAGCAGTTGGGGGAGTCCTAATGAAAAACTGTTTTTT CASSWGSPNEKLFF
TRBJ1-4 TRBV7-9 14 . . TGTGCCAGCAGCGTTGGCGTGGGAACTGAAAAACTGTTTTTT CASSVGVGTEKLFF
TRBJ2-5 TRBV6-5 13 . once TGTGCCAGCAGTTACTCTGCAGGGGAGACCCAGTACTTC CASSYSAGETQYF
TRBJ2-2 TRBV6-6 14 TRBD1 few TGTGCCAGCAGTTACTACGACAGGGCCGGGGAGCTGTTTTTT CASSYYDRAGELFF
TRBJ2-5 TRBV6-1 14 . once TGTGCCAGCAGTGAATCCGGGGGCGCGGAGACCCAGTACTTC CASSESGGAETQYF
TRBJ1-4 TRBV6-5 15 . . TGTGCCAGCAGTTACTCGCGGGGGCGCGCTGAAAAACTGTTTTTT CASSYSRGRAEKLFF
TRBJ2-5 TRBV10-3 16 TRBD2 . TGTGCCATCAGTGAAAAGCTAGCGGGGTTACAAGAGACCCAGTACTTC CAISEKLAGLQETQYF
TRBJ2-3 TRBV2 16 TRBD2 many TGTGCCAGCAGTGAAGAACCGGGAGGGTTCACAGATACGCAGTATTTT CASSEEPGGFTDTQYF
TRBJ2-7 TRBV6-5 13 . . TGTGCCAGCAGTTACGCGGTCCCCTACGAGCAGTACTTC CASSYAVPYEQYF
TRBJ1-1 TRBV5-8 14 . . TGTGCCAGCAGCTTGGCCGCGGGGGACACTGAAGCTTTCTTT CASSLAAGDTEAFF
TRBJ1-2 TRBV18 12 TRBD1 . TGTGCCAGCTCATTGGACAGGGAAGGCTACACCTTC CASSLDREGYTF
TRBJ2-7 TRBV27 14 TRBD1 . TGTGCCAGCAGTTTAACAGGGGGTGCCTACGAGCAGTACTTC CASSLTGGAYEQYF
TRBJ2-1 TRBV7-9 17 . . TGTGCCAGCAGCTTAGCGAGGGGGATGAGCTCCTACAATGAGCAGTTCTTC CASSLARGMSSYNEQFF
TRBJ1-6 TRBV2 16 TRBD1 . TGTGCCAGCCGGTTCCCGGGGACAGGTTATAATTCACCCCTCCACTTT CASRFPGTGYNSPLHF
TRBJ2-2 TRBV13 17 . . TGTGCCAGCAGCTTAACCCCCCCGGGTATAAACACCGGGGAGCTGTTTTTT CASSLTPPGINTGELFF
TRBJ1-1 TRBV6-6 15 . . TGTGCCAGCAGTTACGGGGCAGGGACGAACACTGAAGCTTTCTTT CASSYGAGTNTEAFF
TRBJ2-7 TRBV30 13 . once TGTGCCTGGAGTGTAACTGGCCCATACGAGCAGTACTTC CAWSVTGPYEQYF
TRBJ1-4 TRBV4-1 16 TRBD1 . TGCGCCAGCAGCCCCTTGTTAGGGGGCGAGAGGGAAAAACTGTTTTTT CASSPLLGGEREKLFF
TRBJ2-5 TRBV12-5 15 TRBD1 once TGTGCTAGTGGTTCGTACCACAGGGGGCTCGAGACCCAGTACTTC CASGSYHRGLETQYF
TRBJ2-7 TRBV29-1 12 . . TGCAGCGTGGGGGGGACAGGCTACGAGCAGTACTTC CSVGGTGYEQYF
TRBJ2-5 TRBV7-9 16 . . TGTGCCAGCAGCTTAGCGGAGACGGGATGGCAAGAGACCCAGTACTTC CASSLAETGWQETQYF
TRBJ2-7 TRBV2 14 . . TGTGCCAGCAGTGATCCACAGGGCAGCTACGAGCAGTACTTC CASSDPQGSYEQYF
TRBJ1-2 TRBV2 14 TRBD1 . TGTGCCAGCAGCGGGGACAGGGGCGGCTATGGCTACACCTTC CASSGDRGGYGYTF
TRBJ2-7 TRBV7-8 15 . once TGTGCCAGCAGCTTAAGCCAGGGGCTTCGCTACGAGCAGTACTTC CASSLSQGLRYEQYF
TRBJ2-3 TRBV28 14 TRBD1 . TGTGCCAGTGGACAGGGGCTAGCAACAGATACGCAGTATTTT CASGQGLATDTQYF
TRBJ2-5 TRBV7-8 16 TRBD1 . TGTGCCAGCAGGATAACGGGACAGGGGTTCTTAGAGACCCAGTACTTC CASRITGQGFLETQYF
TRBJ2-6 TRBV11-2 15 . . TGTGCCAGCAGCCTTTTCTTGGGAGGGGCCAACGTCCTGACTTTC CASSLFLGGANVLTF
TRBJ1-2 TRBV9 14 TRBD1 once TGTGCCAGCAGCCCCAGGGGACAGAAGTATGGCTACACCTTC CASSPRGQKYGYTF
TRBJ2-7 TRBV11-2 15 . . TGTGCCAGCAGCGTAGGCGGTGGCGGGTCCTACGAGCAGTACTTC CASSVGGGGSYEQYF
TRBJ2-7 TRBV5-1 13 TRBD2 . TGCGCCAGCAGCTGGACTAGCGGATACGAGCAGTACTTC CASSWTSGYEQYF
TRBJ2-7 TRBV6-6 11 . . TGTGCCAGCAGTGGGACATATGAGCAGTACTTC CASSGTYEQYF
TRBJ1-1 TRBV10-1 14 . . TGCGCCAGCAGTGTCGTTGGTTTGGGCGGTGAAGCTTTCTTT CASSVVGLGGEAFF
TRBJ2-7 TRBV4-1 15 . . TGCGCCAGCAGCCAAGACCCGGGGTCTGCCTACGAGCAGTACTTC CASSQDPGSAYEQYF
TRBJ2-7 TRBV11-2 14 . . TGTGCCAGCAGCTTACCGCCCTCGGGGGTTGAGCAGTACTTC CASSLPPSGVEQYF
TRBJ1-2 TRBV6-5 14 . . TGTGCCAGCAAGGGGGACCCCCTAGAGGTTGGCTACACCTTC CASKGDPLEVGYTF
TRBJ1-2 TRBV4-1 14 . . TGCGCCAGCAGCCAAGTGGACGTGGGGTATGGCTACACCTTC CASSQVDVGYGYTF
TRBJ1-6 TRBV6-5 16 . . TGTGCCAGCAGTTACCTCCTGGACCTCTATAATTCACCCCTCCACTTT CASSYLLDLYNSPLHF
TRBJ2-7 TRBV30 15 TRBD1 . TGTGCCTGGAGTGGACCTAGGGACAGAGCCTACGAGCAGTACTTC CAWSGPRDRAYEQYF